This T cell receptor (beta chain) was recorded in a study of memory CD4+ T cells and cytomegalovirus serostatus. Single viable CD3+CD4+CD8-CD45RO+ cells were sorted as the memory CD4+ T cells. Serostatus was set by detecting CMV pp150, pp28, p38, p52 IgG. Positive selection with CD4 microbeads enriched total CD4+ T cells. Only in-frame clones appear in the TCRdb table, and some are missing; sequencing was by immunoSEQ multiplex PCR. In the table there are some 59,000 clones, 75% to 85% of which are singletons. The CDR3 consists of 15 residues. The V gene end was trimmed by 2 bases and the J gene end by 11 bases; junction bases not matched to a gene: 3. Germline CDR1 and CDR2: MDHEN and SYDVKM.

Sequencing used memory CD4+ T cells from blood. This sequence originates from an adult in good health and CMV-seronegative. The J gene is TRBJ2-1, the V gene TRBV28, with TRBD2 matching over 16 bases. CDR3: CASSLGTSGRGKQFF. CDR3 sequence (DNA): TGTGCCAGCAGTTTAGGGACTAGCGGGAGGGGAAAGCAGTTCTTC. The full variable domain, in which reference TRBV28 and TRBJ2-1 provide the parts outside the CDR3, is DVKVTQSSRYLVKRTGEKVFLECVQDMDHENMFWYRQDPGLGLRLIYFSYDVKMKEKGDIPEGYSVSREKKERFSLILESASTNQTSMYLCASSLGTSGRGKQFFGPGTRLTVL.